The 25 T cell receptor beta chains given below trace back to one sample, sequenced in a study of persistence of HIV-infected CD4 T cells. Antigens for these TCRs are unknown. The stimulus was lysate of CMV-infected fibroblasts, roughly 9.2 ug/mL. Sorting of responding CD4+ T cells relied on upregulated CD40 ligand together with CD69. Sequencing used immunoSEQ version 4 in survey mode. Sequencing was performed with immunoSEQ multiplex PCR; in TCRdb, only in-frame clones are kept and a portion is missing. The table lists 10,000 to 15,000 clones, about 65% of them singletons. The starting material was CD4+ T cells sorted from PBMCs after roughly 20-hour stimulation, obtained from a patient who received antiretroviral therapy. Every receptor here comes from an adult man with HIV who was CMV-seropositive.

The CDR3 sequence is CASSYPLSGRDNEQFF. In DNA form, the CDR3 reads TGTGCCAGCAGTTACCCCCTAAGCGGGAGGGACAATGAGCAGTTCTTC. The V and J genes are TRBV6-6 and TRBJ2-1; 10 bases fit TRBD2. Germline CDR1 is MNHNY and CDR2 is SVGAGI (reference sequence). This CDR3 is built from 16 residues. V was clipped by 2 bases and J by 5 bases; unmatched bases: 6.

This rearrangement joins TRBV29-1 to TRBJ1-5, with D unresolved. Germline CDR1 reads SQVTM; CDR2 reads ANQGSEA. The CDR3 extends over 14 amino acids. The V gene lost 4 bases and the J gene lost 4 bases, with 14 bases spanning the gap. CDR3 amino acids: CSVAFRNGNQPQHF. CDR3 sequence (DNA): TGCAGCGTTGCTTTTAGAAATGGGAATCAGCCCCAGCATTTT. Full variable domain (missing parts from reference TRBV29-1 and TRBJ1-5): SAVISQKPSRDICQRGTSLTIQCQVDSQVTMMFWYRQQPGQSLTLIATANQGSEATYESGFVIDKFPISRPNLTFSTLTVSNMSPEDSSIYLCSVAFRNGNQPQHFGDGTRLSIL.

This clone was counted a few times. The V call is TRBV7-6, the J call TRBJ2-7; D is undetermined. The CDR3 runs 15 residues. V shed 5 bases and J shed 0 bases, with 14 bases lying between them. Germline CDR1 SGHVS, CDR2 FNYEAQ. The CDR3 protein is CASSARSGSSYEQYF. The CDR3 DNA reads TGTGCCAGCAGCGCCAGGTCTGGTTCCTCCTACGAGCAGTACTTC.

This clone showed up just a few times. This chain joins TRBV6-4 and TRBJ2-1; 7 bases are shared with TRBD2. Germline loops: CDR1 MRHNA, CDR2 SNTAGT. Unmatched junction bases numbered 6, after V lost 5 bases and J lost 2 bases. CDR3 length equals 15 residues. In nucleotides, the CDR3 is TGTGCCAGCAGTCCAAGCGGGGAGCCCTACAATGAGCAGTTCTTC. Translation: CASSPSGEPYNEQFF.

The rearrangement joins TRBV28 to TRBJ2-7; possible D gene TRBD1, 5 bases. Trimming pared 10 bases from V and 7 bases from J, leaving 11 bases between. This CDR3 contains 10 residues. Germline loops: CDR1 MDHEN, CDR2 SYDVKM. CDR3 DNA: TGTGCCACAGCGAACAGGGAGCAGTACTTC. Translating it yields CATANREQYF.

The chain couples TRBV5-1 to TRBJ2-1; no definite D call. CDR3 length equals 15 residues. Germline V CDR1 and CDR2: SGHRS, YFSETQ. V lost 0 bases and J 9 bases, leaving 16 bases between the germline ends. For the CDR3, the DNA is TGCGCCAGCAGCTTGGTCCTTGGACCAGGCGGTGAGCAGTTCTTC. Amino acids: CASSLVLGPGGEQFF.

The chain couples TRBV6-1 to TRBJ1-6; the D gene is possibly TRBD1 (5 bases). The V end lost 2 bases, the J end lost 7 bases, and 12 bases lay between the germline ends. From germline, CDR1 is MNHNS and CDR2 SASEGT. The CDR3 has 15 residues. CDR3 DNA sequence: TGTGCCAGCAGTGAACCGGGGGGTTCGAATTCACCCCTCCACTTT. It encodes CASSEPGGSNSPLHF.

In its sample, this clone was seen a few times. The chain carries TRBV18 and TRBJ1-1; the D is unclear. V shed 3 bases and J shed 4 bases, with 24 bases lying between them. The CDR3 is 18 amino acids. Per germline, CDR1 KGHSH and CDR2 LQKENI. This CDR3 is CASSPRPWVVGNSTEAFF. The CDR3 coding sequence is TGTGCCAGCTCACCCCGACCTTGGGTCGTAGGGAACAGCACTGAAGCTTTCTTT.

The gene calls are TRBV7-9 and TRBJ2-3, with 8 bases matching TRBD2. V lost 5 bases, J lost 6 bases, and 10 bases stayed unmatched. Germline CDR1 reads SEHNR; CDR2 reads FQNEAQ (reference sequence). This CDR3 is 15 amino acids long. The CDR3 protein is CASSVSGGPGDTQYF. CDR3 DNA sequence: TGTGCCAGCAGCGTCAGCGGGGGTCCTGGGGATACGCAGTATTTT.

Only one count was recorded for this clone. The rearrangement uses TRBV5-5 and TRBJ2-3; 8 bases map to TRBD1. Trimming at V came to 3 bases and at J to 7 bases, leaving 7 bases not matched to a gene. The CDR3 length is 14 residues. Germline CDR1 SGHKS, CDR2 YYEKEE (reference sequence). The CDR3 region has the DNA TGTGCCAGCAGCTCGGACAGGGCGAGGAATACGCAGTATTTT. This codes for CASSSDRARNTQYF.

The chain is built from TRBV7-9 and TRBJ2-2; 7 bases agree with TRBD2. Germline V gene sequence: CDR1 SEHNR, CDR2 FQNEAQ (reference sequence). The CDR3 runs 14 residues. Germline trimming cut 1 base from V and 4 bases from J; bases unmatched to any gene: 0. The DNA of the CDR3 is TGTGCCAGCAGCTTAGGGACTAGCACCGGGGAGCTGTTTTTT. Residues: CASSLGTSTGELFF.

J is TRBJ2-7 and V is TRBV7-7; TRBD1 matches 9 bases. Trimming took 5 bases from V and 1 from J; bases not matched to a gene: 3. This CDR3 region has 14 residues. CDR1 is SSHAT, CDR2 FNYEAQ, per germline (reference sequence). The chain's CDR3 is CASSKGQGSYEQYF. In DNA form, the CDR3 reads TGTGCCAGCAGCAAGGGACAGGGTTCCTACGAGCAGTACTTC.

This chain links TRBV29-1 with TRBJ2-5; D is unresolved. This CDR3 has 11 amino acids. Per the germline V gene, CDR1 is SQVTM and CDR2 is ANQGSEA. V dropped 5 bases and J dropped 2 bases, with 6 bases sitting between them. The chain's CDR3 is CSVRSQETQYF. The CDR3, as DNA: TGCAGCGTTCGCAGTCAAGAGACCCAGTACTTC.

The rearrangement joins TRBV2 to TRBJ2-3; no clear D. The CDR3 has 15 residues. V was clipped by 1 base and J by 2 bases, with 10 bases between them. The germline gives CDR1 SNHLY, CDR2 FYNNEI. The CDR3 DNA follows: TGTGCCAGCAGTGAAGAGAGTATTCACACAGATACGCAGTATTTT. Protein sequence: CASSEESIHTDTQYF. Using reference TRBV2 and TRBJ2-3 for the parts outside the CDR3, the full variable domain is EPEVTQTPSHQVTQMGQEVILRCVPISNHLYFYWYRQILGQKVEFLVSFYNNEISEKSEIFDDQFSVERPDGSNFTLKIRSTKLEDSAMYFCASSEESIHTDTQYFGPGTRLTVL.

This clone was seen more than once but under ten times. The genes are TRBV7-2 and TRBJ1-2; D is ambiguous. The V end was cut by 1 base, the J end by 1 base, with 7 bases between. Germline CDR1 SGHTA, CDR2 FQGNSA. CDR3 size: 14 residues. In DNA, the CDR3 is TGTGCCAGCAGCTTAGGACCGTTTAACTATGGCTACACCTTC. The encoded protein is CASSLGPFNYGYTF.

The rearrangement links TRBV4-1 to TRBJ1-4; 11 bases fit TRBD1. CDR1 MGHRA and CDR2 YSYEKL come from the germline V gene. V was pared by 3 bases and J by 2 bases, with 5 bases of the junction left unmatched. This CDR3 has 17 residues. The CDR3 region is CASSHMGQGGTNEKLFF. In nucleotides, the CDR3 is TGCGCCAGCAGCCACATGGGACAGGGGGGGACTAATGAAAAACTGTTTTTT.

The V and J genes are TRBV3-1 (or the pseudogene TRBV3-2) and TRBJ2-3; 8 bases are shared with TRBD2. The CDR3 contains 16 residues. Losses at the gene ends were 0 bases for V and 4 bases for J; bases not matched to a gene: 6. CDR1 is LGHDT, CDR2 YNNKEL, per germline (reference sequence). The DNA for the CDR3 is TGTGCCAGCAGCCAAGACACTAGCGGACCCTCAGATACGCAGTATTTT. Translating gives CASSQDTSGPSDTQYF.

V gene TRBV29-1 combines with J gene TRBJ1-2, with D possibly being TRBD1 (5 bases). The ends were cut back, 3 bases at V and 8 bases at J, with 10 bases in the middle. Germline CDR1 reads SQVTM; CDR2 reads ANQGSEA. The CDR3 has 11 amino acids. CDR3 sequence: CSVDGGEGYTF. As DNA, the CDR3 is TGCAGCGTTGACGGGGGGGAAGGCTACACCTTC.

V and J are TRBV7-9 and TRBJ1-1; D is unresolved. CDR3 length equals 15 residues. Germline CDR1 reads SEHNR; CDR2 reads FQNEAQ (reference sequence). V lost 1 base and J lost 1, with 10 bases in between. The chain's CDR3 is CASSLVGSANTEAFF. CDR3 nucleotide sequence: TGTGCCAGCAGCTTAGTCGGATCAGCGAACACTGAAGCTTTCTTT. Based on the CDR3 plus reference TRBV7-9 and TRBJ1-1, the full variable domain is DTGVSQNPRHKITKRGQNVTFRCDPISEHNRLYWYRQTLGQGPEFLTYFQNEAQLEKSRLLSDRFSAERPKGSFSTLEIQRTEQGDSAMYLCASSLVGSANTEAFFGQGTRLTVV.

The V and J genes are TRBV12-5 and TRBJ1-5; D uncertain. Trimming pared 5 bases from V and 1 base from J, leaving 15 bases between. The germline V gene encodes CDR1 LGHNT and CDR2 FRNRAP. This CDR3 contains 16 residues. The CDR3 spells CASGALSVGSNQPQHF. For the CDR3, the DNA is TGTGCTAGTGGTGCACTCTCGGTAGGGAGCAATCAGCCCCAGCATTTT.

The chain combines TRBV7-2 with TRBJ1-4, with D perhaps matching TRBD1 (6 bases). This CDR3 region has 13 residues. Germline CDR1 and CDR2: SGHTA and FQGNSA. V shed 3 bases and J shed 8 bases, with 10 bases lying between them. The CDR3 bases are TGTGCCAGCAGCTTGACAGGACGGGAAAAACTGTTTTTT. The encoded protein is CASSLTGREKLFF.

The V gene is TRBV3-1 (or the pseudogene TRBV3-2), the J gene TRBJ2-2; 7 bases line up with TRBD2. The CDR3 contains 15 residues. J lost 0 bases, V lost 6 bases, and 4 bases had no gene match. The germline CDR1 and CDR2 sequences are LGHDT and YNNKEL (reference sequence). The CDR3 here is CASRLTSSNTGELFF. In DNA, the CDR3 is TGTGCCAGCAGACTGACTAGCTCGAACACCGGGGAGCTGTTTTTT.

This clone was observed once. The chain is built from TRBV27 and TRBJ2-7; 7 bases match TRBD2. V gave up 2 bases and J gave up 1 base; unmatched junction bases: 2. The CDR3 consists of 14 residues. CDR1 is MNHEY, CDR2 SMNVEV, per germline (reference sequence). CDR3 coding DNA: TGTGCCAGCAGTTTAGCGGGACTATCCTACGAGCAGTACTTC. This sequence encodes CASSLAGLSYEQYF.

This clone was counted a few times. The V call is TRBV14, the J call TRBJ2-6; 14 bases map to TRBD2. Trimming removed 4 bases from V and 2 bases from J; junction bases left unmatched: 4. In germline, CDR1 is SGHDN, CDR2 FVKESK. The CDR3 is made up of 18 amino acids. The CDR3 DNA reads as TGTGCCAGCAGCCGGCGACTAGCGGGGGGGCCTGGGGCCAACGTCCTGACTTTC. This sequence encodes CASSRRLAGGPGANVLTF.

V and J are TRBV5-1 and TRBJ2-3; either TRBD1 or TRBD2 may supply D (5 bases each). The CDR3 runs 17 residues. V lost 4 bases, J lost 1 base, and 19 bases lay in between. Germline-derived CDR1 and CDR2 are SGHRS and YFSETQ. CDR3 nucleotides: TGCGCCAGCAGCCCGTCGGTAGGGGACCGGCGCACAGATACGCAGTATTTT. Its protein is CASSPSVGDRRTDTQYF.